This paragraph reports one T cell receptor (beta chain). The CDR3 covers 14 residues. V trimming: 4 bases; J trimming: 5 bases; junction bases outside the gene matches: 7. Germline CDR1 is SGHDT and CDR2 is YYEEEE. In the original processing: Amplification with reference gene primers provided the estimates of nucleated cell counts. This table comes from immunoSEQ multiplex PCR, and its TCRdb copy is limited to in-frame clones, with some not included. V, J and clone size are those of that table, while D and trimming were read from the DNA. The data hold some 180,000 clones, with less than 85% observed a single time. This sample was included in a study of blood T cell repertoires in COVID-19. The overall study: Italy, Spain and the United States were the sources of the convalescent and acute COVID-19 samples. T cells, B-cell-depleted T cells, or PBMCs provided the cDNA or gDNA that served as material.

The sequenced material came from peripheral blood. The sequence derives from a man between 50 and 59 years old who had recovered from COVID-19. The chain uses TRBV5-6 and TRBJ1-2; 8 bases are a match to TRBD1. The CDR3 sequence is CASSQGTGRYGYTF. The DNA of the CDR3 is TGTGCCAGCAGCCAAGGGACAGGACGATATGGCTACACCTTC.